Shown below are 26 T cell receptor beta chains from a single sample sequenced in a study of cytomegalovirus exposure and HLA in healthy donors. Primers: 60 Vbeta forward and 13 Jbeta reverse. Data came from immunoSEQ multiplex PCR; TCRdb stores just in-frame clones and leaves some out. The profile shows approximately 290,000 clones, under 90% of them singletons. Sequenced sample: PBMCs. These TCRs come from a girl aged 2-15 years in good health and CMV-seronegative.

About this clone: One junction end disagrees with the germline gene, perhaps due to a read error. The rearrangement uses TRBV7-9 and TRBJ2-5, with 11 bases aligning to TRBD2. The germline V gene encodes CDR1 SEHNR and CDR2 FQNEAQ (reference sequence). This CDR3 has 19 amino acids. The CDR3 DNA is TGTTCCAGCAGCCTCGGGACTAGCGGAGGCATTCCCCCTCAAGAGACCCAGTACTTC. Its translation is CSSSLGTSGGIPPQETQYF.

The chain couples TRBV6-1 to TRBJ1-4; a weak D match, TRBD1 (5 bases). CDR1 MNHNS and CDR2 SASEGT come from the germline V gene. Trimming took off 9 bases at V and 6 bases at J, with 20 bases between the two ends. The CDR3 contains 15 residues. CDR3 in amino acids: CASRARGVRDEKLFF. The CDR3 nucleotides read TGTGCCAGTAGGGCCCGGGGGGTTCGGGATGAAAAACTGTTTTTT.

This clone appeared a single time. J is TRBJ1-5 and V is TRBV19; TRBD1 aligns across 7 bases. This CDR3 region has 14 residues. The ends lost 6 bases at V and 1 base at J; junction bases unmatched: 3. Per germline, CDR1 LNHDA and CDR2 SQIVND (reference sequence). Here the CDR3 reads CASSTGVSNQPQHF. As DNA, the CDR3 is TGTGCCAGTAGCACAGGGGTGAGCAATCAGCCCCAGCATTTT.

This clone was seen more than once but under ten times. The V gene is TRBV9, the J gene TRBJ2-2; perhaps TRBD2 as D (6 bases). The CDR3 contains 17 residues. Germline V lookup: CDR1 SGDLS, CDR2 YYNGEE. V lost 3 bases and J lost 0, with 15 bases in between. CDR3 sequence: CASSDPAEGPNTGELFF. The CDR3 region has the DNA TGTGCCAGCAGCGACCCTGCGGAGGGCCCGAACACCGGGGAGCTGTTTTTT. Full variable domain (missing parts from reference TRBV9 and TRBJ2-2): DSGVTQTPKHLITATGQRVTLRCSPRSGDLSVYWYQQSLDQGLQFLIQYYNGEERAKGNILERFSAQQFPDLHSELNLSSLELGDSALYFCASSDPAEGPNTGELFFGEGSRLTVL.

The chain links TRBV6-6 to TRBJ1-3; D possibly corresponds to TRBD1 (5 bases). CDR3 size: 15 residues. Germline V gene lookup returns CDR1 MNHNY and CDR2 SVGAGI (reference sequence). The V gene lost 0 bases and the J gene lost 1 base, with 7 bases spanning the gap. The CDR3, as DNA: TGTGCCAGCAGTTACTCCGGGGGTTCTGGAAACACCATATATTTT. It is translated as CASSYSGGSGNTIYF.

The chain joins TRBV10-3 to TRBJ2-2; 9 nucleotides match TRBD2. J lost 3 bases, V lost 2 bases, and 1 base had no gene match. The CDR3 extends over 15 amino acids. The V gene's germline CDR1 is ENHRY and CDR2 SYGVKD. CDR3 loop: CAISETSGYTGELFF. The CDR3 DNA reads TGTGCCATCAGTGAGACTAGCGGGTACACCGGGGAGCTGTTTTTT.

The J gene is TRBJ1-5, the V gene TRBV9; D is perhaps TRBD1 (5 bases). The CDR3 has 15 amino acids. Trimming cost V 0 bases and J 3 bases, with 10 bases left between them. From germline, CDR1 is SGDLS and CDR2 YYNGEE. The DNA of the CDR3 is TGTGCCAGCAGCGTAGGTGGGGCGTCCAATCAGCCCCAGCATTTT. Translated: CASSVGGASNQPQHF.

This chain connects TRBV12-5 to TRBJ1-5; weak D call: TRBD1 (5 bases). The CDR3 covers 14 residues. The ends were cut back, 1 base at V and 4 bases at J, with 8 bases in the middle. Germline V gene sequence: CDR1 LGHNT, CDR2 FRNRAP. The CDR3 spells CASGLGQLNQPQHF. For the CDR3, the DNA is TGTGCTAGTGGTTTGGGACAGTTAAATCAGCCCCAGCATTTT.

This rearrangement joins TRBV5-1 to TRBJ2-7, with a possible D match to TRBD2 (5 bases). V lost 2 bases and J 3 bases, leaving 9 bases between the germline ends. The CDR3 has 13 amino acids. Looked up from germline, CDR1 is SGHRS and CDR2 is YFSETQ. CDR3 residues: CASSLGGHYEQYF. The CDR3 region has the DNA TGCGCCAGCAGCTTAGGAGGCCACTACGAGCAGTACTTC.

The V and J genes are TRBV6-1 and TRBJ2-7; perhaps TRBD2 as D (5 bases). V gave up 3 bases and J gave up 5 bases, with 8 bases separating them. The CDR3 covers 12 residues. Germline assignment: CDR1 MNHNS and CDR2 SASEGT. The CDR3 region has the DNA TGTGCCAGCAGTGACCCGGGGAACGAGCAGTACTTC. Its protein is CASSDPGNEQYF.

This clone was recorded only once. This chain joins TRBV5-5 and TRBJ1-1, with a possible D match to TRBD1 (5 bases). Germline assignment: CDR1 SGHKS and CDR2 YYEKEE (reference sequence). This CDR3 is built from 16 residues. Trimming removed 1 base at V and 3 bases at J, with 16 bases between. CDR3 region: CASSLPFDRSYTEAFF. The CDR3 DNA is TGTGCCAGCAGCTTGCCCTTCGACAGATCCTACACTGAAGCTTTCTTT.

The V gene is TRBV9, the J gene TRBJ1-1; 9 bases align to TRBD1. Germline lookup yields CDR1 SGDLS and CDR2 YYNGEE. V dropped 3 bases and J dropped 1; count of bases not matched to a gene: 4. This CDR3 is built from 15 residues. The CDR3 region is CASSAGTGRNTEAFF. Here the CDR3 DNA reads TGTGCCAGCAGCGCAGGGACAGGGAGGAACACTGAAGCTTTCTTT.

The chain combines TRBV5-1 with TRBJ2-3, with a possible D match to TRBD2 (5 bases). Trimming shortened V by 0 bases and J by 5 bases, and 10 bases separated the two germline ends. The CDR3 totals 14 residues. Germline loops: CDR1 SGHRS, CDR2 YFSETQ. CDR3 nucleotide sequence: TGCGCCAGCAGCTTGGGGCTAGCAAGAGATACGCAGTATTTT. Translation: CASSLGLARDTQYF.

The chain carries TRBV7-8 and TRBJ2-1; 8 bases are a match to TRBD2. Germline V gives CDR1 SGHVS, CDR2 FQNEAQ. The junction had 6 bases not matched to a gene; V was cut back by 9 bases and J by 2 bases. The CDR3 is 14 amino acids. The CDR3 loop is CASEPGLAYNEQFF. The CDR3 DNA reads as TGTGCCAGTGAACCGGGACTAGCCTACAATGAGCAGTTCTTC.

This clone was detected a few times. The gene calls are TRBV23-1 and TRBJ2-6; maybe TRBD2 (5 bases). TRBV23-1 is annotated as an ORF whose role is uncertain. V was trimmed by 5 bases and J by 0 bases, leaving 11 bases between them. This CDR3 is built from 16 residues. CDR3 region: CASSRTDYSGANVLTF. The CDR3 coding sequence is TGCGCCAGCAGTAGGACCGACTACTCTGGGGCCAACGTCCTGACTTTC.

A few counts support this clone. The chain uses TRBV5-1 and TRBJ2-7; 9 nucleotides match TRBD2. Germline loops: CDR1 SGHRS, CDR2 YFSETQ. The CDR3 contains 15 residues. Unmatched junction bases numbered 2, after V lost 0 bases and J lost 1 base. This CDR3 reads CASSLALAGSYEQYF. CDR3 bases: TGCGCCAGCAGCTTGGCCCTAGCGGGGTCCTACGAGCAGTACTTC.

V usage is TRBV10-3 and J usage is TRBJ2-3; tentative D call: TRBD1 (6 bases). CDR1 and CDR2 from the germline V gene are ENHRY and SYGVKD. V lost 6 bases to trimming and J lost 5 bases, with 15 bases between them. The CDR3 spans 14 residues. CDR3 nucleotides: TGTGCCATCAGCGACAGGAATTTAGAAGATACGCAGTATTTT. Its translation is CAISDRNLEDTQYF.

The gene calls are TRBV16 and TRBJ1-5; no clear D gene. The length of the CDR3 is 13 residues. Germline CDR1 is KGHSY and CDR2 is FQNENV. The V end lost 4 bases, the J end lost 7 bases, and 11 bases lay between the germline ends. The CDR3 here is CASSLEVFQPQHF. CDR3 coding DNA: TGTGCCAGCAGCCTCGAGGTTTTCCAGCCCCAGCATTTT.

V gene TRBV5-1 combines with J gene TRBJ2-3; 8 positions match TRBD2. The CDR3 runs to 15 residues. V lost 2 bases and J lost 1; bases outside the gene matches: 3. Germline lookup yields CDR1 SGHRS and CDR2 YFSETQ. CDR3 sequence (DNA): TGCGCCAGCAGCTTCGGAGCGGGGGGCACAGATACGCAGTATTTT. The encoded protein is CASSFGAGGTDTQYF.

The V and J genes are TRBV19 and TRBJ2-7; the D gene is possibly TRBD1 (5 bases). The V gene lost 3 bases and the J gene lost 2 bases, with 14 bases spanning the gap. Germline-derived CDR1 and CDR2 are LNHDA and SQIVND (reference sequence). There are 15 residues in the CDR3. CDR3 sequence reads: CASSIAGRQTYEQYF. Here the CDR3 DNA reads TGTGCCAGTAGTATCGCAGGGCGCCAAACCTACGAGCAGTACTTC.

The DNA of the CDR3 is TGTGCCAGCAGTCAAAGGGTTGGCCTTAGGGGTAGCTACGAGCAGTACTTC. Translating gives CASSQRVGLRGSYEQYF. V is TRBV28 and J is TRBJ2-7; D may be TRBD1 (5 bases). The CDR3 runs to 17 residues. Germline loops: CDR1 MDHEN, CDR2 SYDVKM. V lost 5 bases and J 3 bases, leaving 23 bases between the germline ends.

The chain uses TRBV10-3 and TRBJ2-3; 13 bases are shared with TRBD2. Germline values: CDR1 ENHRY, CDR2 SYGVKD. V was clipped by 2 bases and J by 6 bases; unmatched bases: 8. The CDR3 runs 17 residues. DNA of the CDR3: TGTGCCATCAGTGAGACCCGGACTAGCGGGAGTCGGGATACGCAGTATTTT. It yields the protein CAISETRTSGSRDTQYF.

The J gene is TRBJ1-5, the V gene TRBV28; a weak D match, TRBD1 (5 bases). The CDR3 sequence is 16 residues long. Germline CDR1 reads MDHEN; CDR2 reads SYDVKM. V dropped 2 bases and J dropped 5 bases, with 16 bases sitting between them. Here the CDR3 reads CASSLMGGLTYQPQHF. Here the CDR3 DNA reads TGTGCCAGCAGTTTAATGGGGGGGTTGACATATCAGCCCCAGCATTTT.

The rearrangement links TRBV5-1 to TRBJ2-2; TRBD2 agrees at 13 bases. Germline trimming cut 3 bases from V and 0 bases from J; bases unmatched to any gene: 2. This CDR3 has 17 residues. CDR1 is SGHRS and CDR2 is YFSETQ in the germline V gene. CDR3 sequence (DNA): TGCGCCAGCAGCTCGGGACTAGCGGGATCGAACACCGGGGAGCTGTTTTTT. The encoded protein is CASSSGLAGSNTGELFF.

V usage is TRBV9 and J usage is TRBJ2-3; TRBD1 agrees at 9 bases. Germline loops: CDR1 SGDLS, CDR2 YYNGEE. The V segment lost 0 bases and the J segment 1 base; nucleotides outside the gene matches: 6. The CDR3 sequence is 17 residues long. CDR3 region: CASSVGQGVKRTDTQYF. In nucleotides, the CDR3 is TGTGCCAGCAGCGTAGGACAGGGGGTTAAACGCACAGATACGCAGTATTTT.

The rearrangement joins TRBV25-1 to TRBJ2-3; possibly TRBD2 for D (6 bases). Germline CDR1 reads MGHDK; CDR2 reads SYGVNS. Trimming stripped 8 bases from V and 2 bases from J, with 14 bases between. The CDR3 spans 14 residues. The CDR3 DNA follows: TGTGCCAGCGGACGACTAGAGAACACAGATACGCAGTATTTT. This sequence encodes CASGRLENTDTQYF. Full variable domain (missing parts from reference TRBV25-1 and TRBJ2-3): EADIYQTPRYLVIGTGKKITLECSQTMGHDKMYWYQQDPGMELHLIHYSYGVNSTEKGDLSSESTVSRIRTEHFPLTLESARPSHTSQYLCASGRLENTDTQYFGPGTRLTVL.